This is a list of T cell receptor beta chains from one sample in a study of T cell changes during pregnancy in multiple sclerosis. The method was immunoSEQ multiplex PCR; TCRdb's version includes in-frame clones alone and lacks a portion of them. In the table there are some 42,000 clones, about 92% of which are singletons. The material was CD4+ T cells from peripheral blood mononuclear cells, obtained in the third trimester of pregnancy. These receptors came from a female donor with multiple sclerosis, enrolled in a pregnancy study. Each CDR3 is given with its conserved first and last residue. A D gene is named only where the DNA matches it firmly. Only some rows state a clone size, as once, few, many or a class for expanded clones.

TRBJ1-2 TRBD1 few TRBV5-4 CASSLARTGVGGYTF TGTGCCAGCAGCTTGGCTAGGACAGGGGTCGGTGGCTACACCTTC
TRBJ2-5 TRBD2 . TRBV7-2 CASRFWSGGASAETQYF TGTGCCAGCCGCTTTTGGAGCGGGGGGGCCAGTGCGGAGACCCAGTACTTC
TRBJ2-3 TRBD2 . TRBV7-2 CASSRSGGKTDTQYF TGTGCCAGCAGCCGTAGCGGGGGGAAGACAGATACGCAGTATTTT
TRBJ1-6 TRBD1 . TRBV4-1 CASSQTLTGGLPLHF TGCGCCAGCAGCCAGACACTGACAGGGGGCTTACCCCTCCACTTT
TRBJ1-3 TRBD1 . TRBV30 CAWATGAGNTIYF TGTGCCTGGGCGACAGGGGCTGGAAACACCATATATTTT
TRBJ2-6 . . TRBV5-1 CASSLAPRQYSGANVLTF TGCGCCAGCAGCTTGGCCCCGAGACAGTACTCTGGGGCCAACGTCCTGACTTTC
TRBJ1-6 . . TRBV5-1 CASRGSGGLGSPLHF TGCGCCAGCAGGGGAAGCGGTGGTCTCGGTTCACCCCTCCACTTT
TRBJ1-1 . . TRBV5-4 CASSSPRDTEAFF TGTGCCAGCAGCTCCCCGCGGGACACTGAAGCTTTCTTT
TRBJ1-3 . . TRBV6-6 CASSYSPPGSGNTIYF TGTGCCAGCAGTTACTCGCCGCCGGGCTCTGGAAACACCATATATTTT
TRBJ2-7 TRBD1 . TRBV29-1 CSVRDRAGYEQYF TGCAGCGTTCGGGACAGGGCCGGCTACGAGCAGTACTTC
TRBJ1-2 . . TRBV5-1 CASSLRGVWGTAEIYGYTF TGCGCCAGCAGCTTGCGTGGGGTGTGGGGCACGGCAGAAATCTATGGCTACACCTTC
TRBJ1-1 TRBD1 . TRBV10-3 CAISEGSRGRTEAFF TGTGCCATCAGTGAGGGGTCTAGGGGGCGGACTGAAGCTTTCTTT
TRBJ1-6 TRBD1 . TRBV27 CASKDREGAPLHF TGTGCCAGCAAAGACAGGGAAGGAGCACCCCTCCACTTT
TRBJ2-1 . . TRBV20-1 CSARFAGGKFF TGCAGTGCTAGATTCGCGGGTGGAAAGTTCTTC
TRBJ2-5 TRBD2 . TRBV29-1 CSVERGEQETQYF TGCAGCGTTGAGCGGGGGGAACAAGAGACCCAGTACTTC